This TCR beta chain was retrieved from a study of control samples from healthy donors and cancer patients. The V gene lost 3 bases and the J gene lost 6 bases, with 9 bases spanning the gap. Per germline, CDR1 MNHNS and CDR2 SASEGT. The CDR3 length is 13 residues. The data were produced by immunoSEQ multiplex PCR, yet TCRdb's version contains in-frame clones alone and is incomplete. The profile shows fewer than 120,000 clones, around 87% of them singletons. The genes are TRBV6-1 and TRBJ1-5; D may be TRBD1 (5 bases). The TCR originated in an older woman with lung cancer. Sequenced input: PBMCs. For the CDR3, the DNA is TGTGCCAGCAGTGACCCGGGGGGTCAGCCCCAGCATTTT. Protein: CASSDPGGQPQHF.